One and the same sample provided the 31 T cell receptor beta chains below, sequenced in a study of patients and donors after allogeneic stem cell transplantation (dated by TCRdb to 2019 to 2021). Receptors were amplified or captured by RT-PCR. For sequencing, a NextSeq 550 was employed. The raw public reads went through TCRdb reprocessing: fastp at Q25, MiXCR clone calling, in-frame beta chains kept. Entries that share a CDR3 protein sequence are merged under the most common genes and DNA. The sample profile shows some 880,000 distinct CDR3 sequences; under 20% of them were found once. Clones ranked in the top ten supply 5.5% to 6.5% of the sample. The sample consisted of blood, either unsorted or a sorted T cell fraction (not recorded which). The receptor set was obtained from a human donor who was either an allogeneic HSCT recipient or a stem cell or donor lymphocyte infusion donor (not recorded which). It is not recorded whose cells these are; they may come from a transplant donor.

This clonotype was observed a few times. This chain joins TRBV6-5 and TRBJ2-1; tentatively, D is TRBD1 (6 bases). The CDR3 runs to 16 residues. CDR1 is MNHEY, CDR2 SVGAGI, per germline. V lost 4 bases to trimming and J lost 5 bases, with 18 bases between them. In nucleotides, the CDR3 is TGTGCCAGCAGTTTTCGCTTCCGACAGGTGAACAATGAGCAGTTCTTC. Translating gives CASSFRFRQVNNEQFF.

This clonotype has a handful of counts. This chain links TRBV3-1 with TRBJ1-1; D unclear. This CDR3 contains 12 residues. V lost 2 bases, J lost 6 bases, and 7 bases lay in between. Germline V gene lookup returns CDR1 LGHDT and CDR2 YNNKEL (reference sequence). The CDR3 nucleotides are TGTGCCAGCAGCCAATCACAGTCTGAAGCTTTCTTT. Its protein is CASSQSQSEAFF.

This clonotype was seen only a few times. The J gene is TRBJ1-2, the V gene TRBV20-1, with TRBD1 matching over 9 bases. The CDR3 consists of 13 residues. From germline, CDR1 is DFQATT and CDR2 SNEGSKA (reference sequence). J was trimmed by 9 bases and V by 6 bases; bases with no gene match: 11. The CDR3 spells CSANSGQGTSYTF. The CDR3, as DNA: TGCAGTGCAAATTCGGGACAGGGTACGAGCTACACCTTC.

This clonotype was counted between two and nine times. The chain joins TRBV9 to TRBJ2-5, with TRBD2 as a possible D gene (5 bases). V was shortened by 4 bases and J by 5 bases, with 27 bases between the two germline ends. The CDR3 runs 18 residues. CDR1 is SGDLS, CDR2 YYNGEE, per germline. The DNA for the CDR3 is TGTGCCAGCAGCCCCAGCGGCGGAAGAATTCCACGTGTGGAGACCCAGTACTTC. It translates to CASSPSGGRIPRVETQYF.

This clonotype was observed a handful of times. V and J are TRBV12-3 or TRBV12-4 and TRBJ2-2; TRBD2 matches at 13 bases. V shed 6 bases and J 0 bases; nucleotides not matched to a gene: 4. CDR3 length: 17 amino acids. The CDR3: CASSSTSGGANTGELFF. The CDR3 nucleotides read TGTGCCAGCAGCTCCACTAGCGGGGGGGCGAACACCGGGGAGCTGTTTTTT.

This clonotype has a handful of counts. The chain joins TRBV7-9 to TRBJ1-2; D gene ambiguous. V lost 4 bases and J lost 8, with 17 bases in between. The germline V gene encodes CDR1 SEHNR and CDR2 FQNEAQ (reference sequence). The CDR3 is 14 amino acids. CDR3 bases: TGTGCCAGCAGCTCGGACCAACCCCAGCAAGGCTACACCTTC. This sequence encodes CASSSDQPQQGYTF.

The rearrangement joins TRBV7-6 to TRBJ2-7; D is perhaps TRBD2 (5 bases). Germline CDR1 and CDR2: SGHVS and FNYEAQ. This CDR3 is 15 amino acids long. Trimming cost V 5 bases and J 0 bases, with 14 bases left between them. The CDR3: CASSPEAVHSYEQYF. CDR3 DNA sequence: TGTGCCAGCAGCCCGGAGGCTGTCCACTCCTACGAGCAGTACTTC. The whole variable domain, filled in from reference TRBV7-6 and TRBJ2-7, reads GAGVSQSPRYKVTKRGQDVALRCDPISGHVSLYWYRQALGQGPEFLTYFNYEAQQDKSGLPNDRFSAERPEGSISTLTIQRTEQRDSAMYRCASSPEAVHSYEQYFGPGTRLTVT.

The chain recombines TRBV7-9 with TRBJ2-7; no clear D. V was pared by 5 bases and J by 1 base, with 12 bases between. The CDR3 length is 14 residues. Germline CDR1 SEHNR, CDR2 FQNEAQ (reference sequence). CDR3 residues: CASSKATTSYEQYF. CDR3 nucleotide sequence: TGTGCCAGCAGCAAGGCCACCACTTCCTACGAGCAGTACTTC.

A few counts support this clonotype. V gene TRBV9 combines with J gene TRBJ1-2, with D maybe TRBD1 (6 bases). V lost 2 bases and J 12 bases, leaving 20 bases between the germline ends. CDR1 SGDLS and CDR2 YYNGEE come from the germline V gene. The CDR3 extends over 14 amino acids. The CDR3 sequence: CASSVTGQIYRHTF. CDR3 nucleotide sequence: TGTGCCAGCAGCGTTACGGGACAAATATACCGACACACCTTC.

This clonotype was seen a few times. The rearrangement joins TRBV5-1 to TRBJ2-5; 11 nucleotides match TRBD1. Per germline, CDR1 SGHRS and CDR2 YFSETQ. J gave up 5 bases and V 1 base, and 4 bases lay outside the gene matches. The CDR3 contains 15 residues. CDR3 nucleotide sequence: TGCGCCAGCAGCTTGATGGGACAGGGGGGGGAGACCCAGTACTTC. It yields the protein CASSLMGQGGETQYF.

This clonotype was counted a few times. The rearrangement uses TRBV20-1 and TRBJ2-1; D might be TRBD1 or TRBD2, each matching 6 bases. Germline CDR1 reads DFQATT; CDR2 reads SNEGSKA (reference sequence). There are 16 residues in the CDR3. Trimming removed 5 bases at V and 0 bases at J, with 17 bases between. CDR3 in amino acids: CSALTRGPSSYNEQFF. CDR3 sequence (DNA): TGCAGTGCTCTCACCCGGGGGCCGAGCTCCTACAATGAGCAGTTCTTC.

This clonotype was counted only a few times. This chain uses TRBV19 with TRBJ2-1; the D gene is possibly TRBD2 (6 bases). Trimming pared 10 bases from V and 10 bases from J, leaving 17 bases between. This CDR3 is built from 12 residues. In germline, CDR1 is LNHDA, CDR2 SQIVND (reference sequence). CDR3 residues: CATRGGPVEQFF. CDR3 sequence (DNA): TGTGCCACCCGTGGAGGGCCAGTCGAGCAGTTCTTC.

This clonotype was observed a handful of times. The chain uses TRBV7-8 and TRBJ2-1, with 10 bases fitting TRBD2. V trimming: 1 base; J trimming: 10 bases; junction bases outside the gene matches: 7. Germline V gives CDR1 SGHVS, CDR2 FQNEAQ. The CDR3 runs 15 residues. This CDR3 reads CASSLVVAGGREQFF. The CDR3 DNA reads TGTGCCAGCAGCTTAGTAGTAGCGGGGGGCCGGGAGCAGTTCTTC. The variable domain in full, completed from reference TRBV7-8 and TRBJ2-1, reads GAGVSQSPRYKVAKRGQDVALRCDPISGHVSLFWYQQALGQGPEFLTYFQNEAQLDKSGLPSDRFFAERPEGSVSTLKIQRTQQEDSAVYLCASSLVVAGGREQFFGPGTRLTVL.

This clonotype was picked up one time. This sequence joins TRBV9 and TRBJ2-7; D may correspond to TRBD1 or TRBD2 (5 bases each). V gave up 4 bases and J gave up 6 bases, with 17 bases separating them. Germline CDR1 and CDR2: SGDLS and YYNGEE. CDR3 length equals 14 residues. CDR3: CASSPGWGRGEQYF. The CDR3 region has the DNA TGTGCCAGCAGCCCGGGGTGGGGCCGGGGCGAGCAGTACTTC.

The rearrangement joins TRBV30 to TRBJ2-3; D is perhaps TRBD1 (5 bases). CDR3 length equals 13 residues. Trimming removed 3 bases at V and 1 base at J, with 8 bases between. Germline lookup yields CDR1 GTSNPN and CDR2 SVGIG (reference sequence). The CDR3 DNA is TGTGCCTGGAGCCAAGGGGGCACAGATACGCAGTATTTT. This gives the protein CAWSQGGTDTQYF. Filled out from reference TRBV30 and TRBJ2-3, the complete variable domain reads SQTIHQWPATLVQPVGSPLSLECTVEGTSNPNLYWYRQAAGRGLQLLFYSVGIGQISSEVPQNLSASRPQDRQFILSSKKLLLSDSGFYLCAWSQGGTDTQYFGPGTRLTVL.

There are a few counts of this clonotype. A junction end diverges from the germline sequence, so it may reflect a read error. The chain carries TRBV7-9 and TRBJ2-7; 8 bases line up with TRBD1. This CDR3 spans 12 amino acids. Germline values: CDR1 SEHNR, CDR2 FQNEAQ (reference sequence). CDR3 region: CASSLEGQGQTF. In DNA form, the CDR3 reads TGTGCCAGCAGCTTAGAAGGACAGGGACAAACCTTC.

Ten or more counts support this clonotype. This chain uses TRBV5-1 with TRBJ2-2; possible D gene TRBD2, 5 bases. Trimming left V 0 bases short and J 4 bases short, with 7 bases between. CDR1 and CDR2 (germline): SGHRS, YFSETQ. CDR3 size: 14 residues. The DNA of the CDR3 is TGCGCCAGCAGCTTGGGCAGCGGCACCGGGGAGCTGTTTTTT. Amino acids: CASSLGSGTGELFF.

This clonotype was seen a few times. The rearrangement links TRBV2 to TRBJ1-1, with a possible D match to TRBD1 (6 bases). V lost 6 bases and J lost 3, with 14 bases in between. CDR3 length: 14 amino acids. CDR1 and CDR2 from the germline V gene are SNHLY and FYNNEI. The CDR3 DNA sequence: TGTGCCAGCAGCTGGAACAGGGTTGACACTGAAGCTTTCTTT. Translation: CASSWNRVDTEAFF.

This chain joins TRBV11-2 and TRBJ2-1; TRBD2 matches 9 bases. CDR3 length: 19 residues. V shed 0 bases and J 0 bases; nucleotides not matched to a gene: 9. Germline CDR1 and CDR2: SGHAT and FQNNGV. CDR3: CASSLEEASGKPSYNEQFF. The CDR3 nucleotides read TGTGCCAGCAGCTTAGAAGAGGCTAGCGGGAAACCCTCCTACAATGAGCAGTTCTTC.

This clonotype was observed a handful of times. The chain links TRBV15 to TRBJ2-1; 7 positions agree with TRBD2. The germline CDR1 and CDR2 sequences are LNHNV and YYDKDF (reference sequence). With 0 bases clipped from V and 5 bases from J, the junction kept 7 bases outside the gene matches. This CDR3 is built from 16 residues. As DNA, the CDR3 is TGTGCCACCAGCAGAGATCGCGGGAGCCGAAACAATGAGCAGTTCTTC. Its translation is CATSRDRGSRNNEQFF.

This rearrangement joins TRBV24-1 to TRBJ2-2; D possibly corresponds to TRBD2 (7 bases). Trimming shortened V by 7 bases and J by 0 bases, and 14 bases separated the two germline ends. Germline V lookup: CDR1 KGHDR, CDR2 SFDVKD. The CDR3 covers 16 residues. The CDR3 reads CATRRGEGPNTGELFF. The CDR3 nucleotides are TGTGCCACCAGGAGGGGGGAGGGCCCGAACACCGGGGAGCTGTTTTTT.

This clonotype showed up just a few times. V is TRBV5-1 and J is TRBJ2-2; maybe TRBD1 (6 bases). V was clipped by 1 base and J by 4 bases, with 11 bases between them. Germline lookup yields CDR1 SGHRS and CDR2 YFSETQ. CDR3 length: 15 amino acids. CDR3 in DNA: TGCGCCAGCAGCTTGTTACAGGGAAGCACCGGGGAGCTGTTTTTT. Translating gives CASSLLQGSTGELFF. Variable domain in full (rest from reference TRBV5-1 and TRBJ2-2): KAGVTQTPRYLIKTRGQQVTLSCSPISGHRSVSWYQQTPGQGLQFLFEYFSETQRNKGNFPGRFSGRQFSNSRSEMNVSTLELGDSALYLCASSLLQGSTGELFFGEGSRLTVL.

This clonotype has more than one count but fewer than ten. The chain recombines TRBV5-6 with TRBJ2-5, with TRBD2 matching 8 bases. The J segment lost 5 bases and the V segment lost 4 bases, leaving 7 bases of the junction unmatched. Germline values: CDR1 SGHDT, CDR2 YYEEEE. The CDR3 is 14 amino acids. CDR3 DNA sequence: TGTGCCAGCAGCCCGCGGCAGCGGGGGGAGACCCAGTACTTC. This sequence encodes CASSPRQRGETQYF.

This clonotype was observed a few times. The CDR3 bases are TGCAGTGCTAGAGATCCGACAGGTCACACTGAAGCTTTCTTT. Translating gives CSARDPTGHTEAFF. This chain links TRBV20-1 with TRBJ1-1; a weak D match, TRBD1 (6 bases). Germline CDR1 is DFQATT and CDR2 is SNEGSKA (reference sequence). The CDR3 covers 14 residues. V shed 0 bases and J shed 3 bases, with 11 bases lying between them.

This clonotype was seen many times. The V and J genes are TRBV12-3 or TRBV12-4 and TRBJ2-1; TRBD1 is a possible D gene (5 bases). The V gene lost 5 bases and the J gene lost 12 bases, with 14 bases spanning the gap. This CDR3 has 12 residues. The CDR3 DNA is TGTGCCAGCAGTCCAGGGCGCCCTGGGCAGTTCTTC. Amino acids: CASSPGRPGQFF.

The genes are TRBV9 and TRBJ1-5; 7 positions agree with TRBD1. The germline gives CDR1 SGDLS, CDR2 YYNGEE. Trimming at V came to 0 bases and at J to 5 bases, leaving 2 bases not matched to a gene. The CDR3 spans 14 residues. The DNA of the CDR3 is TGTGCCAGCAGCGTAGGCAGGGGGGATCAGCCCCAGCATTTT. Its protein is CASSVGRGDQPQHF.

Only a few counts were recorded for this clonotype. One end of the junction is discordant with germline, which a read error may explain. V usage is TRBV7-3 and J usage is TRBJ1-1; TRBD1 aligns across 7 bases. This CDR3 comprises 13 residues. CDR1 and CDR2 (germline): SGHTA, FQGTGA. CDR3 amino acids: CASSVTGDAEAFF. The CDR3, as DNA: TGTGCCAGCAGCGTAACAGGGGACGCTGAAGCTTTCTTT.

The V and J genes are TRBV20-1 and TRBJ1-1; D call uncertain. In germline, CDR1 is DFQATT, CDR2 SNEGSKA (reference sequence). V was shortened by 3 bases and J by 1 base, with 6 bases between the two germline ends. This CDR3 contains 12 residues. CDR3 in DNA: TGCAGTGCTAGTATGGAGAACACTGAAGCTTTCTTT. Its translation: CSASMENTEAFF.

The chain combines TRBV12-3 or TRBV12-4 with TRBJ1-5; D gene unclear. This CDR3 has 16 residues. The V end lost 1 base, the J end lost 7 bases, and 17 bases lay between the germline ends. The CDR3 DNA reads TGTGCCAGCAGTTTAGGGCCCCGGACTGTCAACCAGCCCCAGCATTTT. Protein: CASSLGPRTVNQPQHF.

There are a few counts of this clonotype. The genes are TRBV3-1 and TRBJ2-7; 8 bases fit TRBD2. Trimming cost V 4 bases and J 0 bases; bases outside gene matches: 5. Germline CDR1 is LGHDT and CDR2 is YNNKEL (reference sequence). The CDR3 totals 15 residues. Here the CDR3 reads CASSLGAGDSYEQYF. CDR3 DNA sequence: TGTGCCAGCAGCCTGGGAGCGGGAGACTCCTACGAGCAGTACTTC.

V usage is TRBV19 and J usage is TRBJ1-6, with 8 bases matching TRBD1. The V gene end was trimmed by 3 bases and the J gene end by 8 bases; junction bases not matched to a gene: 3. CDR3 length: 14 residues. Per the germline V gene, CDR1 is LNHDA and CDR2 is SQIVND (reference sequence). The CDR3 DNA sequence: TGTGCCAGTAGTATTATACAGGGGGATTCACCCCTCCACTTT. It is translated as CASSIIQGDSPLHF. The full variable domain, in which reference TRBV19 and TRBJ1-6 provide the parts outside the CDR3, is DGGITQSPKYLFRKEGQNVTLSCEQNLNHDAMYWYRQDPGQGLRLIYYSQIVNDFQKGDIAEGYSVSREKKESFPLTVTSAQKNPTAFYLCASSIIQGDSPLHFGNGTRLTVT.